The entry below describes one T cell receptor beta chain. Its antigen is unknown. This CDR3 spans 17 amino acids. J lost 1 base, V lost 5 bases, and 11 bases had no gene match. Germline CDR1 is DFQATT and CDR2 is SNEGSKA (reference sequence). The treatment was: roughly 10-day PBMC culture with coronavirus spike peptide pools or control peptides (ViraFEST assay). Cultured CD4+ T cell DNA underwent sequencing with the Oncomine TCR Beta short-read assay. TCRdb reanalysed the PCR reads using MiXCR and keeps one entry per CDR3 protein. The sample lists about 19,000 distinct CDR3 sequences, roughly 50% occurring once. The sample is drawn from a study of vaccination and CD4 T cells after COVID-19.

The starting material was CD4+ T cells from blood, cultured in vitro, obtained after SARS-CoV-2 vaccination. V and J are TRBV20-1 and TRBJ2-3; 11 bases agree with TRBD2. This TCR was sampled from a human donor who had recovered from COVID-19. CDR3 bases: TGCAGTGCTGGCCTTATAGCGGGGGGGCCAGGCACAGATACGCAGTATTTT. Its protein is CSAGLIAGGPGTDTQYF.